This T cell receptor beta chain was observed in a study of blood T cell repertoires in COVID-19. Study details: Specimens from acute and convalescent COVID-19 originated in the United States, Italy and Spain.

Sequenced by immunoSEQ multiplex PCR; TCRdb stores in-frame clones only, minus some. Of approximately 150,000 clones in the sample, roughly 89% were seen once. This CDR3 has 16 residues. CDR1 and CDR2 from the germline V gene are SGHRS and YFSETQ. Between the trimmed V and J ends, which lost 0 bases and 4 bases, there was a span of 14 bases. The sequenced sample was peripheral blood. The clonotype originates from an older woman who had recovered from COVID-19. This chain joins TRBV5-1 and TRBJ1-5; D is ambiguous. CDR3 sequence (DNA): TGCGCCAGCAGCTTGGGCGCCACCGGGTCGAATCAGCCCCAGCATTTT. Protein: CASSLGATGSNQPQHF.